Included here is one TCR beta chain sequence, with context. Its specificity is unknown. TCRdb independently ran MiXCR on the RT-PCR reads; one entry per CDR3 protein. The table shows a few hundred thousand distinct CDR3 sequences, with approximately 20% occurring only once. This CDR3 comprises 16 residues. The V gene end was trimmed by 4 bases and the J gene end by 5 bases; junction bases not matched to a gene: 11. CDR1 DFQATT and CDR2 SNEGSKA come from the germline V gene (reference sequence). These data are taken from a study of response to subunit inactivated influenza vaccine. The study's findings and limits: Every seasonal influenza vaccination brings in few new T cells, the authors suggested.

The clonotype was recovered from a man between 50 and 69 years old who received an inactivated influenza vaccine. Sequenced material: PBMCs from blood, taken around 22 months after vaccination. The gene calls are TRBV20-1 and TRBJ2-1; 10 positions agree with TRBD1. The CDR3 reads CSATPITGTGDNEQFF. CDR3 nucleotide sequence: TGCAGTGCTACTCCCATTACCGGGACAGGGGACAATGAGCAGTTCTTC.